This T cell receptor beta chain was profiled in a study of shared clonotypes between healthy human individuals. This table comes from immunoSEQ multiplex PCR, and its TCRdb copy is limited to in-frame clones, with some not included. Among hundreds of thousands of clones, more than 60% were seen once, and the ten largest hold under 11%. This clone was seen a handful of times. Its antigen is as yet unknown. Study observations and caveats: Among non-shared clonotypes, generation probabilities were lower than among those shared by all four donors.

A split of CD4+ cells into CD45RA+ naive and CD45RA-negative memory subsets was performed. Trimming took off 3 bases at V and 2 bases at J, with 9 bases between the two ends. The V gene's germline CDR1 is SGHNT and CDR2 YYREEE (reference sequence). CDR3 size: 14 residues. Sequenced material: memory CD4+ T cells sorted from blood. The subset: CD45RA-negative fraction. The source is a man aged 25 to 45 in good health. This chain links TRBV5-4 with TRBJ1-3; D is possibly TRBD1 (6 bases). The CDR3 spells CASSSTGTGNTIYF. The CDR3 bases are TGTGCCAGCAGCTCAACAGGGACTGGAAACACCATATATTTT.